This entry lists 13 T cell receptor beta chains sequenced from one sample in a study of blood T cell repertoires in COVID-19. The table came from immunoSEQ multiplex PCR; TCRdb's copy has only in-frame clones and leaves some out. Of around 400,000 clones listed, around nine tenths are singletons. The sequencing sample was made of PBMCs or T cells enriched from blood (not recorded which). The receptors here all came from a woman aged 25-40 years who had recovered from COVID-19.

This clone has just one count. The CDR3 DNA sequence: TGTGCCAGCAGGACTGTTAAGACAGAGGAGACCCAGTACTTC. This sequence encodes CASRTVKTEETQYF. The rearrangement links TRBV28 to TRBJ2-5; TRBD1 might be the D (5 bases). Germline V lookup: CDR1 MDHEN, CDR2 SYDVKM. The CDR3 length is 14 residues. With 6 bases removed from V and 5 bases from J, the gap between germline ends came to 16 bases. Based on the CDR3 plus reference TRBV28 and TRBJ2-5, the full variable domain is DVKVTQSSRYLVKRTGEKVFLECVQDMDHENMFWYRQDPGLGLRLIYFSYDVKMKEKGDIPEGYSVSREKKERFSLILESASTNQTSMYLCASRTVKTEETQYFGPGTRLLVL.

V usage is TRBV24-1 and J usage is TRBJ2-1, with TRBD1 matching over 8 bases. The CDR3 has 16 amino acids. The germline gives CDR1 KGHDR, CDR2 SFDVKD. Trimming cost V 0 bases and J 8 bases; bases outside gene matches: 8. DNA for the CDR3: TGTGCCACCAGTGATTTGCCCGGACAGGGTTCCGATGAGCAGTTCTTC. It yields the protein CATSDLPGQGSDEQFF.

The rearrangement uses TRBV15 and TRBJ1-1; D call uncertain. Germline V gives CDR1 LNHNV, CDR2 YYDKDF (reference sequence). V lost 1 base, J lost 6 bases, and 9 bases lay in between. The CDR3 has 13 amino acids. The DNA of the CDR3 is TGTGCCACCAGCAGAGGGCAAAATCCTGAAGCTTTCTTT. Residues: CATSRGQNPEAFF. Using reference TRBV15 and TRBJ1-1 for the parts outside the CDR3, the full variable domain is DAMVIQNPRYQVTQFGKPVTLSCSQTLNHNVMYWYQQKSSQAPKLLFHYYDKDFNNEADTPDNFQSRRPNTSFCFLDIRSPGLGDTAMYLCATSRGQNPEAFFGQGTRLTVV.

The chain joins TRBV4-1 to TRBJ1-4, with TRBD1 identical over 7 bases. The germline gives CDR1 MGHRA, CDR2 YSYEKL. The CDR3 length is 15 residues. The V segment lost 4 bases and the J segment 4 bases; nucleotides outside the gene matches: 6. Here the CDR3 reads CASSRLGQVNEKLFF. DNA of the CDR3: TGCGCCAGCAGCCGGTTAGGACAGGTTAATGAAAAACTGTTTTTT.

This rearrangement joins TRBV11-2 to TRBJ1-2, with TRBD1 matching over 7 bases. This CDR3 spans 15 amino acids. The junction had 6 bases not matched to a gene; V was cut back by 0 bases and J by 5 bases. The germline gives CDR1 SGHAT, CDR2 FQNNGV. The CDR3 nucleotides read TGTGCCAGCAGCTTAGATCTAGGCAGGGGGTATGGCTACACCTTC. Translated: CASSLDLGRGYGYTF.

J is TRBJ1-1 and V is TRBV5-4; 9 nucleotides line up with TRBD1. Per germline, CDR1 SGHNT and CDR2 YYREEE (reference sequence). V was pared by 7 bases and J by 1 base, with 8 bases of the junction left unmatched. This CDR3 spans 15 amino acids. CDR3 protein: CASVLGTGPNTEAFF. The CDR3 DNA reads as TGTGCCAGCGTCCTAGGGACAGGGCCGAACACTGAAGCTTTCTTT.

A word on this clone: Additional DNA sequences in this sample encode the identical CDR3. The chain uses TRBV5-4 and TRBJ2-3; possibly TRBD2 for D (6 bases). V was shortened by 0 bases and J by 3 bases, with 8 bases between the two germline ends. The CDR3 has 14 residues. The V gene's germline CDR1 is SGHNT and CDR2 YYREEE (reference sequence). CDR3 sequence reads: CASSLDGGTDTQYF. CDR3 in DNA: TGTGCCAGCAGCTTGGATGGGGGGACAGATACGCAGTATTTT.

The CDR3 DNA follows: TGTGCCAGCTGGCAGGGGGCCTCGGTCGGCTACACCTTC. It encodes CASWQGASVGYTF. The chain recombines TRBV6-5 with TRBJ1-2; 8 positions agree with TRBD1. The CDR3 contains 13 residues. The germline V gene has CDR1 MNHEY and CDR2 SVGAGI. Trimming cost V 8 bases and J 8 bases; bases outside gene matches: 10.

This clone appeared once. The J gene is TRBJ2-2, the V gene TRBV7-3; 11 nucleotides match TRBD1. V dropped 5 bases and J dropped 4; count of bases not matched to a gene: 6. The CDR3 is made up of 16 amino acids. In germline, CDR1 is SGHTA, CDR2 FQGTGA. In nucleotides, the CDR3 is TGTGCCAGCAGCCCATCAGGGACAGGGGGCACCGGGGAGCTGTTTTTT. The encoded protein is CASSPSGTGGTGELFF.

This chain uses TRBV19 with TRBJ2-1; the D gene is possibly TRBD1 (5 bases). Germline V CDR1 and CDR2: LNHDA, SQIVND (reference sequence). CDR3 length: 16 residues. Between the trimmed V and J ends, which lost 5 bases and 0 bases, there was a span of 14 bases. This CDR3 reads CASSDQGRSSYNEQFF. In nucleotides, the CDR3 is TGTGCCAGTAGTGATCAGGGTCGAAGCTCCTACAATGAGCAGTTCTTC.

This chain joins TRBV5-4 and TRBJ2-1, with 10 bases identical to TRBD2. CDR1 is SGHNT, CDR2 YYREEE, per germline (reference sequence). This CDR3 is 15 amino acids long. Trimming cost V 5 bases and J 2 bases; bases outside gene matches: 4. The CDR3 spells CASSLTSGAYNEQFF. The CDR3 DNA reads as TGTGCCAGCAGTCTAACTAGCGGGGCCTACAATGAGCAGTTCTTC.

The chain employs TRBV19 and TRBJ2-1; D unresolved. Trimming took off 5 bases at V and 10 bases at J, with 12 bases between the two ends. Germline loops: CDR1 LNHDA, CDR2 SQIVND (reference sequence). CDR3 length equals 12 residues. Written as DNA, the CDR3 is TGTGCCAGTAGTGCCCCTAGGCGGGAGCAGTTCTTC. Protein sequence: CASSAPRREQFF.

The chain couples TRBV18 to TRBJ2-7; 9 positions agree with TRBD2. This CDR3 has 15 residues. V shed 1 base, J shed 4 bases, and the junction held 5 bases outside the gene matches. Germline loops: CDR1 KGHSH, CDR2 LQKENI. CDR3: CASSPLSGGMYEQYF. The CDR3 DNA sequence: TGTGCCAGCTCACCACTAAGCGGGGGGATGTACGAGCAGTACTTC.